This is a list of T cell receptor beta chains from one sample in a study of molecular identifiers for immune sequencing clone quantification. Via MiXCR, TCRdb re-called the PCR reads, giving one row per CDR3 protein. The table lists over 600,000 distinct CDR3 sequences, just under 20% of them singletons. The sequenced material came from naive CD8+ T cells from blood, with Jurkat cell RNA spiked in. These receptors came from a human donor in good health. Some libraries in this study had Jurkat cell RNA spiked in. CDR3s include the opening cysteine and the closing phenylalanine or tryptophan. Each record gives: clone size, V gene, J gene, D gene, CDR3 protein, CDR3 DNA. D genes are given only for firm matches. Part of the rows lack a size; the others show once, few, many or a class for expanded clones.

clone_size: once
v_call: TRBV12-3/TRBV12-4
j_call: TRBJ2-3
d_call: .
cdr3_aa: CASSTTGLGTGTQYF
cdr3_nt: TGTGCCAGCAGCACTACAGGCCTCGGCACAGGTACGCAGTATTTT

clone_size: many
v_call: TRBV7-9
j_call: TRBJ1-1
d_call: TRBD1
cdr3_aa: CASSPPGTGGEAFF
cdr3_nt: TGTGCCAGCAGCCCACCCGGGACAGGGGGTGAAGCTTTCTTT

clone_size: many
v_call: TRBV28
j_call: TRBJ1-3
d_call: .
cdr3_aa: CASSPRTAGNTIYF
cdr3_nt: TGTGCCAGCAGTCCCCGGACAGCTGGAAACACCATATATTTT

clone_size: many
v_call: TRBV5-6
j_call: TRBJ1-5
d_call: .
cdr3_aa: CASSTKRTPLNQPQHF
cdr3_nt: TGTGCCAGCAGCACAAAGCGGACACCACTCAATCAGCCCCAGCATTTT

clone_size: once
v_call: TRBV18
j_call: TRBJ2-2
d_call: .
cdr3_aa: CASSDGTYHAGELFF
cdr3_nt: TGTGCCAGCTCAGATGGGACATACCACGCCGGGGAGCTGTTTTTT

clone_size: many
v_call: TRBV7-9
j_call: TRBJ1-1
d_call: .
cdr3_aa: CASVATRGHTEAFF
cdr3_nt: TGTGCCAGCGTCGCTACCCGGGGGCACACTGAAGCTTTCTTT

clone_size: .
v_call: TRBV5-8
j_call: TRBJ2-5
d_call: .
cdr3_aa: CASSPDIIQETQYF
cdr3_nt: TGTGCCAGCAGCCCTGACATAATTCAAGAGACCCAGTACTTC

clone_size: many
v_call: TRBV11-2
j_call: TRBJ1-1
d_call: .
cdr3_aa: CASSVSLSTEAFF
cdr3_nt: TGTGCCAGCAGCGTATCCCTGAGCACTGAAGCTTTCTTT

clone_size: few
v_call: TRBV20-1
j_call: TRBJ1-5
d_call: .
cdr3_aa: CSARGGSNQPQHF
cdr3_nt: TGCAGTGCCCGCGGAGGTAGCAATCAGCCCCAGCATTTT

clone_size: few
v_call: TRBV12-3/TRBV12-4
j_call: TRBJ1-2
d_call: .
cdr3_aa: CANSSLPGHSSGYTF
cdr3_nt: TGTGCCAACAGTTCCTTACCGGGACATTCCTCTGGCTACACCTTC

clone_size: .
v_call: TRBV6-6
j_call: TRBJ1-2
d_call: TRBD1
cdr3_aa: CASSSMSGGNYGYTF
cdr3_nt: TGTGCCAGCAGTTCCATGTCAGGGGGGAACTATGGCTACACCTTC

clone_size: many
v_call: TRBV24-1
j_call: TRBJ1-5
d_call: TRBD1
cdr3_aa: CATSDWQTGHKQPQHF
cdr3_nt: TGTGCCACCAGTGATTGGCAGACAGGGCATAAACAGCCCCAGCATTTT

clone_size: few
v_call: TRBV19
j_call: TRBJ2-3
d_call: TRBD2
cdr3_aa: CASSPRGGSTDTQYF
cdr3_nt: TGTGCCAGTTCCCCACGCGGGGGTTCCACAGATACGCAGTATTTT

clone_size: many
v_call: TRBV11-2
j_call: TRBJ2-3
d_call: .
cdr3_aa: CASNSKGGETGDTQYF
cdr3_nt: TGTGCCAGCAACTCCAAGGGCGGGGAAACGGGGGATACGCAGTATTTT

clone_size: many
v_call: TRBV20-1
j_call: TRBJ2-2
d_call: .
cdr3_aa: CSARDWGTGSNTGELFF
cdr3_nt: TGCAGTGCTAGAGATTGGGGAACGGGGTCGAACACCGGGGAGCTGTTTTTT

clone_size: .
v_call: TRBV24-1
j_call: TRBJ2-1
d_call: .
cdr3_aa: CATSVTGQDNEQFF
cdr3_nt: TGTGCCACCAGTGTAACTGGGCAAGACAATGAGCAGTTCTTC

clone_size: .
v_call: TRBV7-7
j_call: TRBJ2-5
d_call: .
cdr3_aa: CASSLDPGVETQYF
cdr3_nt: TGTGCTAGCAGCTTAGACCCGGGAGTCGAGACCCAGTACTTC

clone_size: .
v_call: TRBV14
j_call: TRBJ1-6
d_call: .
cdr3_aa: CASSQDRQGRSPLHF
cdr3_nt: TGTGCCAGCAGCCAAGATCGGCAGGGGCGATCACCCCTCCACTTT

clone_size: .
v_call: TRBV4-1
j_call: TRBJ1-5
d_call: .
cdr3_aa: CASSQARGGQPQHF
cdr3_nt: TGCGCCAGCAGCCAAGCCCGGGGCGGACAGCCCCAGCATTTT

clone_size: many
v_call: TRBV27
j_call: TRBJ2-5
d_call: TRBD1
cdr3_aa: CASSTGQGRETQYF
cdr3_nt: TGTGCCAGCAGTACCGGACAGGGCAGGGAGACCCAGTACTTC

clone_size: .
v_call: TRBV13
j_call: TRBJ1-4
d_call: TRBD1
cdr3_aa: CASSYRDSDNEKLFF
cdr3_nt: TGTGCCAGCAGCTACCGGGACAGCGACAATGAAAAACTGTTTTTT

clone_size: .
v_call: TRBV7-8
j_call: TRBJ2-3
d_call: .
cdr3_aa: CASSLGSWTVADTRYF
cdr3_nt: TGTGCCAGCAGCTTAGGCTCTTGGACAGTCGCAGATACGCGGTATTTT

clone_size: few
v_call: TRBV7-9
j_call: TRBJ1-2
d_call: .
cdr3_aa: CASSLIQTVDGYTF
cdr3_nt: TGTGCCAGCAGCTTAATACAGACCGTGGATGGCTACACCTTC

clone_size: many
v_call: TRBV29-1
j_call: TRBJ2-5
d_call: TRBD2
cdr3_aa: CSVELAGGPETQYF
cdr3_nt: TGCAGCGTTGAACTAGCGGGAGGGCCGGAGACCCAGTACTTC

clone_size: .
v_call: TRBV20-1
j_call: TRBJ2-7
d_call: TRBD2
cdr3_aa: CSAQGLAGGWGYEQYF
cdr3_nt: TGCAGTGCACAAGGACTAGCGGGAGGGTGGGGCTACGAGCAGTACTTC

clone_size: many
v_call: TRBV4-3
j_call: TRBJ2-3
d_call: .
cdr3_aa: CASSQDPAGLTDTQYF
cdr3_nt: TGCGCCAGCAGCCAAGACCCCGCGGGCCTCACAGATACGCAGTATTTT

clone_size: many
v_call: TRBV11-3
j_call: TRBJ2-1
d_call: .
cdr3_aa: CASSFRSVDEQFF
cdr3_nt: TGTGCCAGCAGCTTTAGGTCTGTCGATGAGCAGTTCTTC

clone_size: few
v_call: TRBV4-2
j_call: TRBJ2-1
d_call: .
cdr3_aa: CASSQDSLGEQFF
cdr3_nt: TGTGCCAGCAGCCAAGATTCCCTAGGAGAGCAGTTCTTC

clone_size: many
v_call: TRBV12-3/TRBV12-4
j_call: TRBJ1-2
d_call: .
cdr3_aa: CASSAGPSYGYTF
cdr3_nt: TGTGCCAGCAGTGCCGGACCGTCTTATGGCTACACCTTC

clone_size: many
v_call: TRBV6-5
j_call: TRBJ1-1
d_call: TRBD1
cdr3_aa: CASSWGTGRNTEAFF
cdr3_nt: TGTGCCAGCAGTTGGGGGACAGGGAGGAACACTGAAGCTTTCTTT

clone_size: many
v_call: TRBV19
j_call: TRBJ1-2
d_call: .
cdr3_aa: CASSVGRLGYTF
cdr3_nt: TGTGCCAGTTCTGTGGGGCGCCTTGGCTACACCTTC

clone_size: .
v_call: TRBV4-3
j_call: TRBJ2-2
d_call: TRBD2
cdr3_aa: CASSQTASGGVSNTGELCF
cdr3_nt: TGCGCCAGCAGCCAAACCGCTAGCGGGGGTGTTTCGAACACCGGGGAGCTGTGTTTT

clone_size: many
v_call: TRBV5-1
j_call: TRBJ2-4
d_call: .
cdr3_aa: CASSLNDNLNIQYF
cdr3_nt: TGCGCCAGCAGCTTGAATGACAATTTAAACATTCAGTACTTC

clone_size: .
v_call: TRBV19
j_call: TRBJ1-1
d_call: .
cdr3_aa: CASSIVGWTNTEAFF
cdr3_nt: TGTGCCAGTAGTATAGTGGGCTGGACGAACACTGAAGCTTTCTTT

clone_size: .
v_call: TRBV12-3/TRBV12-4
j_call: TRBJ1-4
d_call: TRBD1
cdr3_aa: CASSSTGTGNEKLFF
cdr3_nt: TGTGCCAGCAGCTCGACCGGGACAGGAAATGAAAAACTGTTTTTT

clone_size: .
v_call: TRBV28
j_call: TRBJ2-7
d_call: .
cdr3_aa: CASSFGDNEQYF
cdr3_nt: TGTGCCAGCAGTTTTGGGGACAACGAGCAGTACTTC